One sample yielded the 17 T cell receptor beta chains listed below, sequenced in a study of tumor-infiltrating lymphocytes in primary liver carcinoma. Reverse transcription of about 500 ng total RNA with a constant-region primer produced TCR beta cDNA. ARM-PCR, slightly modified, supplied the TCR beta libraries through three nested multiplex PCR rounds. The first two PCR rounds used TRBV1-TRBV30 forward primers with a C-beta reverse primer, around 10 cycles each. MiXCR was run by TCRdb on the multiplex PCR reads, yielding one entry per CDR3 protein. The repertoire includes about 100,000 distinct CDR3 sequences, about 70% of them detected once, and around 25% sits in the top ten. For each extraction, RNA and DNA were obtained together from approximately 20-30 mg of unsorted bulk tissue. Sequencing input: tumor-adjacent normal liver tissue. The source of these receptors is a man aged 35-49 years with primary liver carcinoma and hepatitis B virus infection.

This clonotype was detected only a few times. The gene calls are TRBV5-1 and TRBJ2-2; D unclear. From germline, CDR1 is SGHRS and CDR2 YFSETQ. CDR3 size: 14 residues. V lost 5 bases to trimming and J lost 6 bases, with 14 bases between them. CDR3 coding DNA: TGCGCCAGCAGTCGGTCCGAACAACCCGGGGAGCTGTTTTTT. Translating gives CASSRSEQPGELFF.

The chain combines TRBV24-1 with TRBJ2-2; D remains unclear. This CDR3 contains 11 residues. The germline V and J ends were trimmed by 7 bases and 6 bases, with 5 bases remaining between them. Germline V gene lookup returns CDR1 KGHDR and CDR2 SFDVKD. CDR3 loop: CATRAAGELFF. In DNA, the CDR3 is TGTGCCACCAGGGCTGCCGGGGAGCTGTTTTTT.

A single count supports this clonotype. This CDR3 is missing its conserved last phenylalanine or tryptophan, likely due to a read error. It is unclear where the CDR3 begins or ends on the DNA, so no DNA is shown, and the CDR3 is as TCRdb lists it. The V and J genes are TRBV11-2 and TRBJ2-5; the table calls TRBD1, which could not be checked here. Germline V CDR1 and CDR2: SGHAT, FQNNGV. Ends included, the CDR3 has 12 residues. The CDR3 is CASKGQGETQCS.

In regard to this clonotype: At one end the junction does not follow the germline gene, possibly because of a read error. V and J are TRBV6-1 and TRBJ2-5; D is tentatively TRBD1 or TRBD2 (5 bases each). The CDR3 totals 16 residues. CDR1 and CDR2 (germline): MNHNS, SASEGT. The CDR3 coding sequence is TGTGCCAGCAGTGAAACGAGGGGATCCGCTAGAGAGACCCTGTACTTC. Protein product: CASSETRGSARETLYF.

The CDR3 DNA follows: TGTGCCATCGGTGGGGCAGAGGACAATGAGCAGTTCTTC. It specifies CAIGGAEDNEQFF. The chain links TRBV10-3 to TRBJ2-1, with D perhaps TRBD1 (5 bases). Trimming removed 8 bases at V and 5 bases at J, with 13 bases between. Germline loops: CDR1 ENHRY, CDR2 SYGVKD. This CDR3 has 13 amino acids.

This chain connects TRBV12-3 or TRBV12-4 to TRBJ1-1, with D perhaps matching TRBD1 (5 bases). The CDR3 sequence is 15 residues long. The V end was cut by 3 bases, the J end by 4 bases, with 15 bases between. The DNA for the CDR3 is TGTGCCAGCAGTTTTAGGGGAAAGGACATCACTGAAGCTTTCTTT. Amino acids: CASSFRGKDITEAFF.

A single count supports this clonotype. The germline gene is not matched at one end of the junction; a read error may be the cause. This chain joins TRBV14 and TRBJ2-7; 8 nucleotides line up with TRBD1. Germline V lookup: CDR1 SGHDN, CDR2 FVKESK. CDR3 length equals 16 residues. CDR3 nucleotide sequence: TGTGCCAGCGGCCTCAGGGGGACAGGAACTGCCTACGAGCACTACTTC. This encodes CASGLRGTGTAYEHYF.

In its sample, this clonotype was seen once. One junction end does not reproduce the germline sequence, and a read error may be involved. This rearrangement joins TRBV11-2 to TRBJ2-3, with 8 positions matching TRBD2. Germline CDR1 and CDR2: SGHAT and FQNNGV. CDR3 size: 17 residues. CDR3 sequence (DNA): TGTGCCAGCAGTTTAGGGCCGTGGCGGGAGGAGGCAGATACGCTGTATTTT. Protein sequence: CASSLGPWREEADTLYF.

As for this clonotype: The junction differs from germline at one of its ends, possibly a read error. The chain couples TRBV7-9 to TRBJ2-7, with a weak D call TRBD1 (6 bases). The CDR3 has 13 residues. CDR1 and CDR2 from the germline V gene are SEHNR and FQNEAQ (reference sequence). CDR3 in DNA: TGTGCCAGCAGCTTGGACAGCTCCTACGAGCTGTACTTC. As protein: CASSLDSSYELYF.

This clonotype was seen ten or more times. The chain has TRBV6-5 and TRBJ2-3, with D perhaps matching TRBD2 (6 bases). CDR3 length: 14 residues. CDR1 and CDR2 from the germline V gene are MNHEY and SVGAGI. V was trimmed by 6 bases and J by 1 base, leaving 11 bases between them. The CDR3 region is CASRVDYRTDTQYF. The CDR3 DNA reads as TGTGCCAGCAGGGTGGACTACCGCACAGATACGCAGTATTTT.

This clonotype was recorded a few times. A much larger clone sits a single nucleotide away, making a read error possible. This chain joins TRBV7-9 and TRBJ2-3, with D perhaps matching TRBD2 (5 bases). The germline gives CDR1 SEHNR, CDR2 FQNEAQ (reference sequence). This CDR3 has 12 residues. The CDR3 region is CVSSSGSDTQYF. The CDR3 coding sequence is TGTGTCAGCAGCTCGGGATCAGATACGCAGTATTTT.

This chain uses TRBV11-2 with TRBJ2-2, with D tentatively TRBD2 (7 bases). The CDR3 sequence is 16 residues long. The V and J ends lost 4 bases and 5 bases respectively, with 17 bases between them. Per germline, CDR1 SGHAT and CDR2 FQNNGV. DNA for the CDR3: TGTGCCAGCAGCTCCACGGGGGGCGTAGGGACCGGGGAGCTGTTTTTT. It is translated as CASSSTGGVGTGELFF.

In this sample, this clonotype turned up a few times. The chain links TRBV7-9 to TRBJ1-1; possibly TRBD1 for D (5 bases). From germline, CDR1 is SEHNR and CDR2 FQNEAQ (reference sequence). The CDR3 loop spans 13 amino acids. Between the trimmed V and J ends, which lost 5 bases and 1 base, there was a span of 8 bases. The CDR3 region has the DNA TGTGCCAGCAGCCTGGGGGAGAACACTGAAGCTTTCTTT. Encoded protein: CASSLGENTEAFF. Complete variable domain (other parts from reference TRBV7-9 and TRBJ1-1): DTGVSQNPRHKITKRGQNVTFRCDPISEHNRLYWYRQTLGQGPEFLTYFQNEAQLEKSRLLSDRFSAERPKGSFSTLEIQRTEQGDSAMYLCASSLGENTEAFFGQGTRLTVV.

The V call is TRBV2, the J call TRBJ1-1; TRBD1 matches 9 bases. CDR3 length equals 14 residues. J lost 4 bases, V lost 11 bases, and 11 bases had no gene match. Germline V CDR1 and CDR2: SNHLY, FYNNEI. The CDR3 here is CAPHRGPGGTEAFF. Here the CDR3 DNA reads TGTGCCCCCCACAGGGGGCCGGGTGGCACTGAAGCTTTCTTT. Variable domain in full (rest from reference TRBV2 and TRBJ1-1): EPEVTQTPSHQVTQMGQEVILRCVPISNHLYFYWYRQILGQKVEFLVSFYNNEISEKSEIFDDQFSVERPDGSNFTLKIRSTKLEDSAMYFCAPHRGPGGTEAFFGQGTRLTVV.

With regard to this clonotype: At one of its ends the junction is not consistent with the germline gene, which may arise from a read error. The V gene is TRBV11-2, the J gene TRBJ2-7; D may be TRBD2 (5 bases). Germline CDR1 reads SGHAT; CDR2 reads FQNNGV. The CDR3 is 11 amino acids. The CDR3 protein is CVSSSEDEQYF. The CDR3, as DNA: TGTGTCAGCAGCTCGGAGGATGAGCAGTACTTC. Full variable domain (remainder filled in from reference TRBV11-2 and TRBJ2-7): EAGVAQSPRYKIIEKRQSVAFWCNPISGHATLYWYQQILGQGPKLLIQFQNNGVVDDSQLPKDRFSAERLKGVDSTLKIQPAKLEDSAVYLCVSSSEDEQYFGPGTRLTVT.

For this clonotype: Mismatch with germline at one junction end may stem from a read error. V and J are TRBV24-1 and TRBJ1-1; unclear D gene. This CDR3 has 12 residues. Germline assignment: CDR1 KGHDR and CDR2 SFDVKD. CDR3 in DNA: TGTACCACCAGTGGAACAGACACTGAAGCTTTCTTT. Translation: CTTSGTDTEAFF.

Details on this clonotype: An end of the junction does not agree with germline; a read error may underlie this. The chain carries TRBV4-1 and TRBJ2-7, with 8 bases matching TRBD1. This CDR3 has 14 amino acids. Germline V gene sequence: CDR1 MGHRA, CDR2 YSYEKL. The CDR3: CASSLTGAIYEQYF. The CDR3 nucleotides read TGCGCCAGCAGCCTGACAGGGGCTATCTACGAGCAATACTTC.